Sequencing of this TCR beta chain was carried out in a study of blood T cell repertoires in COVID-19. The table came from immunoSEQ multiplex PCR; TCRdb's copy has only in-frame clones and leaves some out. The repertoire has roughly 180,000 clones, approximately 94% of them found once; the top ten carry 0.76%. With V trimmed by 1 base and J by 7 bases, 0 bases remained unmatched. Germline V gene sequence: CDR1 LNHNV, CDR2 YYDKDF (reference sequence). The CDR3 sequence is 13 residues long. Recruited during active infection, patients (from Seattle) were subsequently followed longitudinally. The V call is TRBV15, the J call TRBJ1-3; 8 nucleotides match TRBD1. The sample comprised peripheral blood. This TCR was sampled from a young man with COVID-19, enrolled during active disease. DNA for the CDR3: TGTGCCACCAGCAGAGGACAGGGGAACACCATATATTTT. This encodes CATSRGQGNTIYF. Filled out from reference TRBV15 and TRBJ1-3, the complete variable domain reads DAMVIQNPRYQVTQFGKPVTLSCSQTLNHNVMYWYQQKSSQAPKLLFHYYDKDFNNEADTPDNFQSRRPNTSFCFLDIRSPGLGDTAMYLCATSRGQGNTIYFGEGSWLTVV.